This TCR beta chain was found in a study of blood T cell repertoires in COVID-19. Across the study: Samples representing acute and convalescent COVID-19 were sourced from the United States, Italy and Spain. The analysed material was cDNA or gDNA that came from T cells, B-cell-depleted T cells, or PBMCs.

The CDR3 consists of 15 residues. Trimming removed 4 bases from V and 5 bases from J, with 17 bases in between. Germline CDR1 is MNHEY and CDR2 is SMNVEV (reference sequence). Source study methods: Counts of nucleated cells, estimated from reference gene primer amplification, were obtained. This table comes from immunoSEQ multiplex PCR, and its TCRdb copy is limited to in-frame clones, with some not included. V and J calls and clone size are copied from that table; D and trimming were computed from the DNA. The table shows more than 110,000 clones, with 80% to 90% occurring only once. The clonotype originates from a woman aged 35 to 49 with acute or convalescent COVID-19. The chain carries TRBV27 and TRBJ1-1; a weak D match, TRBD1 (6 bases). The source material was peripheral blood. This chain's CDR3 is CASSSHGGRRTEAFF. CDR3 bases: TGTGCCAGCAGTTCCCACGGGGGGCGAAGGACTGAAGCTTTCTTT.